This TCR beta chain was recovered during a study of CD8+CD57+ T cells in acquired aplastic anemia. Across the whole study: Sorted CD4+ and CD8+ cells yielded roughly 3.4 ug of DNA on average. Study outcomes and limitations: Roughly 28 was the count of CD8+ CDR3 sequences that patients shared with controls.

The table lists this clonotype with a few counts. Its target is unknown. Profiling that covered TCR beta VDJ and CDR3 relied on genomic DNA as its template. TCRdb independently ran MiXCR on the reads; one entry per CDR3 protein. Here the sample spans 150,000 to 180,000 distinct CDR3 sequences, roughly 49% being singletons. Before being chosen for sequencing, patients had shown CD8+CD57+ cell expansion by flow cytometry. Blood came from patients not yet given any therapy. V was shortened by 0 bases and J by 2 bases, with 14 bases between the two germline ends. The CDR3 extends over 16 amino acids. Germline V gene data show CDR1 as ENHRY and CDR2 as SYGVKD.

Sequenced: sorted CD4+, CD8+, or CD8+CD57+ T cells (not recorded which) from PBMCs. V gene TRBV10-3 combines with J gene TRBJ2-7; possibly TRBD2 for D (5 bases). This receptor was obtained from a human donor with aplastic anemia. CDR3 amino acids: CAISESPLGSAYEQYF. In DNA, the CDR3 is TGTGCCATCAGTGAGTCACCCCTTGGGAGCGCCTACGAGCAGTACTTC.